This T cell receptor beta chain is drawn from a study of T cells in Graves' hyperthyroidism and ophthalmopathy (dated by TCRdb to the late 2010s). As for the study more broadly: Peripheral blood was sampled at the time of initial diagnosis, prior to any treatment. TCR V-J signatures able to tell the groups apart were searched for in a discovery cohort of 100 patients, of whom 40 to 45 had Graves' ophthalmopathy and about 60 had stable Graves' hyperthyroidism. An independent validation cohort of about 19 hyperthyroidism patients and approximately 17 patients who later progressed to ophthalmopathy tested prospective prediction of ophthalmopathy. The 100 discovery patients were divided at random into training and test sets in a 7:3 ratio. In addition, the study compared T-cell repertoires in thyroid tissue and in blood from roughly 6 Graves' hyperthyroidism patients. Following sampling, methimazole starting at 30 mg daily was given to hyperthyroidism patients, and high-dose intravenous methylprednisolone was given to ophthalmopathy patients. TCR Vbeta CDR3 sequencing of 120 to 150 peripheral blood samples (over 40 ophthalmopathy, some 75 hyperthyroidism and around 17 progressor patients) is reported in the paper. Findings and caveats that apply to the study as a whole: During validation, the model predicted progression to ophthalmopathy a median of around 6 months ahead of onset, with just under 71% sensitivity and about 72% specificity. A model built on a 13 V-J signature distinguished ophthalmopathy from stable hyperthyroidism, reaching roughly 88% sensitivity and 81% to 83% specificity in cross-validation and 80%/75% in testing. Most expanded thyroid clonotypes (frequency above 0.001) were also found in blood, which suggests that blood repertoires may mirror thyroid immune responses. Sample size was not statistically predetermined, and blinding of investigators to group allocation was not performed.

From the germline V gene, CDR1 is SNHLY and CDR2 is FYNNEI. V drops 6 bases and J drops 9 bases, leaving 12 bases in between. There are 11 amino acids in the CDR3, from cysteine to phenylalanine inclusive. Only the CDR3 portion is preserved as DNA: 33 bases, with reading frame beginning at the first base. This clonotype was observed at least ten times. No cognate antigen has been identified for it. No base quality values were provided; no much bigger clone lies one nucleotide off. Graves' hyperthyroidism was defined as stable when no progression to ophthalmopathy occurred over 18 months of follow-up. Hyperthyroidism patients were newly diagnosed, had a disease duration of under 2 months, and were aged 18 to 65 years. Exclusion was applied to patients with uncontrolled infections, other autoimmune diseases, pregnancy or lactation. Diagnoses were based on clinical symptoms, serum thyroxine and TRAb, thyroid ultrasound and orbital computed tomography. PBMCs were separated from under 12 ml of fresh peripheral blood using Ficoll-Paque density gradient centrifugation. Total RNA was extracted with Trizol reagent, and quality was checked on an Agilent 2100 Bioanalyzer.

The TCR beta CDR3 regions were amplified from RNA transcripts. For the first round of RT-PCR on the TCR CDR3, the HTBI primer set was used together with the Qiagen OneStep RT-PCR kit. Libraries were constructed in a second round of multiplex PCR, after which size selection and purification were performed. Libraries were sequenced paired-end with 100 bp reads on an Illumina HiSeq2000. The authors' pipeline ran thus. Raw data were processed with SOAPnuke, discarding reads with adapters, uncalled bases, mean Phred below 15, or no exact constant-primer or identifier match. High-quality paired reads were merged with COPE v1.2.5, and unique nucleotide sequences were defined as clonotypes. Clonotypes were aligned to IMGT TRBV, TRBD and TRBJ reference segments using MiTCR v1.1. Only V-J combinations with frequency above 0.0001, covering 99% to 99.2% of repertoires, were analysed. The TCS score was defined as the ratio of F50 (clonal expansion) to E x V (chaos), calculated using BLOSUM62-based TCRdist between CDR3 peptides within each V-J. Welch's t-statistics and random forest reduced some 510 V-J features to 13, which were used in a naive Bayes classifier (R e1071). TCRdb applied fastp at Q25 and MiXCR to the public reads, then kept only in-frame beta chains. Duplicate CDR3 protein sequences are folded into a single record with the most common DNA and genes. The authors' filters were not applied to this entry. Counted in this sample were approximately 700,000 distinct CDR3 sequences; approximately 16% of them appeared once. The ten biggest clones cover under 10% of the sample.

Sample: blood. The clonotype originates from a man aged 18 to 30 with Graves' hyperthyroidism. The sequence joins TRBV2 to TRBJ2-7; the D gene is possibly TRBD2, with 6 bases matching. The CDR3 protein is CASRGQGGQYF. The nucleotides are TGTGCCAGCAGGGGGCAGGGAGGGCAGTACTTC.